In its sample, the clone carrying this T cell receptor (beta chain) was seen many times. Its antigen remains unidentified. As the sequencing template, cDNA was produced by extracting RNA and reverse transcribing it. Some clones are missing from TCRdb's copy, which holds only in-frame ones; the method was immunoSEQ multiplex PCR. The sample records fewer than 200,000 clones, roughly 70% being singletons. This sample is drawn from a study of CD8+ T cells in alopecia areata. Overall study: Dosing with tofacitinib proceeded for 6 to 18 months, followed by 6 months off drug.

V was clipped by 3 bases and J by 5 bases; unmatched bases: 8. The CDR3 spans 15 residues. CDR1 is LNHDA, CDR2 SQIVND, per germline (reference sequence). Study outcomes and limitations: Unlike in mice, where it was clearer, TCR sharing across patients was less clear, possibly HLA-related.

Both CD4+ and CD8+ T cells were separated by sorting PBMCs. This chain links TRBV19 with TRBJ2-5; 8 positions agree with TRBD1. The source material was CD8+ T cells sorted from blood, sampled at week 0. This TCR was sampled from a human donor with alopecia areata. This chain's CDR3 is CASSMGTGRRETQYF. The CDR3 region has the DNA TGTGCCAGTAGTATGGGGACAGGCCGGCGGGAGACCCAGTACTTC.